This T cell receptor (beta chain) was captured in a study of cytomegalovirus exposure and HLA in healthy donors. Study at large: The 120 validation repertoires, a later analysis reported, used the same platform as the approximately 730 repertoires from the first cohort.

Points on this clone: The antigen is not known.

Study results and limitations: Cytomegalovirus association was assigned to about 150 TCR beta chains. Rare TCR sequences dominated, though some public TCRs recurred in many donors.

Germline-derived CDR1 and CDR2 are DFQATT and SNEGSKA (reference sequence). The CDR3 length is 11 residues. Trimming removed 3 bases from V and 8 bases from J, with 10 bases in between. Libraries were prepared by immunoSEQ multiplex PCR; TCRdb keeps only in-frame clonotypes and omits some of them. The repertoire holds just over 65,000 clones, with 97% as singletons. The sample consisted of PBMCs. The chain links TRBV20-1 to TRBJ1-1; D remains ambiguous. This receptor was obtained from a young woman in good health and CMV-seropositive. The CDR3 sequence: CSASRAGEAFF. CDR3 bases: TGCAGTGCTAGTCGGGCGGGGGAAGCTTTCTTT.